This is a list of T cell receptor beta chains from one sample in a study of shared clonotypes between healthy human individuals. The method was immunoSEQ multiplex PCR; TCRdb's version includes in-frame clones alone and lacks a portion of them. The table includes hundreds of thousands of clones, about 96% detected once. The source material was naive CD8+ T cells sorted from blood. These receptors all stem from a woman in her thirties in good health. The CDR3 runs from the conserved cysteine through the conserved F or W. The D gene is left open where the match is weak. Clone size is shown for a subset of rows, as once, few, many or a class of expanded clone.

>TRBV4-1|NA|17|NA|TRBJ1-2
TGCGCCAGCAGCCAAGATAGTATCGACTTTGGTCTGAGGGGCTACACCTTC
CASSQDSIDFGLRGYTF
>TRBV27|NA|14|NA|TRBJ2-2
TGTGCCAGCAGCCCGGGACACCGGGACGGGGAGCTGTTTTTT
CASSPGHRDGELFF
>TRBV4-1|NA|16|NA|TRBJ1-1
TGCGCCAGCAGCCAAGTTCTATCGACAGGGAACACTGAAGCTTTCTTT
CASSQVLSTGNTEAFF
>TRBV29-1|TRBD2|16|NA|TRBJ2-7
TGCAGCGTTGATGGTACCTTAGCGGGAGAGAGCTACGAGCAGTACTTC
CSVDGTLAGESYEQYF
>TRBV6-5|NA|13|NA|TRBJ1-1
TGTGCCAGCAGTTACTCCGTTAACACTGAAGCTTTCTTT
CASSYSVNTEAFF
>TRBV28|NA|18|NA|TRBJ2-2
TGTGCCAGCGAACCAAATGCGGGGTTCGTTTCGAACACCGGGGAGCTGTTTTTT
CASEPNAGFVSNTGELFF
>TRBV9|NA|13|NA|TRBJ2-7
TGTGCCAGCAGGGGTAAAGGAAGCTACGAGCAGTACTTC
CASRGKGSYEQYF
>TRBV29-1|NA|14|NA|TRBJ2-1
TGCAGCGTTGAAGATCGAGGAACAGGGCTAGGTCAGTTCTTC
CSVEDRGTGLGQFF
>TRBV29-1|TRBD2|16|NA|TRBJ2-1
TGCAGCGTCTCCGGGACTAGCGGGGCGCCCTACAATGAGCAGTTCTTC
CSVSGTSGAPYNEQFF
>TRBV2|NA|14|NA|TRBJ1-1
TGTGCCAGCAACCCTCGGGACCGACACACTGAAGCTTTCTTT
CASNPRDRHTEAFF
>TRBV14|TRBD2|15|once|TRBJ2-3
TGTGCCAGCAGTCGGACTAGCGGGACGACAGATACGCAGTATTTT
CASSRTSGTTDTQYF
>TRBV5-1|NA|12|once|TRBJ1-2
TGCGCCAGCAGCTGGTCCTCTTATGGCTACACCTTC
CASSWSSYGYTF
>TRBV5-6|TRBD2|16|NA|TRBJ2-5
TGTGCCAGCAGCCCGGGCGGGCTAGCGGATGGGGGGACCCAGTACTTC
CASSPGGLADGGTQYF